This passage covers 32 T cell receptor beta chains from one sample sequenced in a study of shared clonotypes between healthy human individuals. Repertoires were generated with immunoSEQ multiplex PCR, while TCRdb's copy carries only in-frame clones and drops some. The data show 2 million to 2.5 million clones, approximately 93% seen once. The specimen was naive CD4+ T cells from PBMCs. Subset indicated: CD45RA+ positively selected. The receptors stem from a man between 18 and 35 years old in good health. Some clones in this sample may be carry-over from other donors' samples.

The chain recombines TRBV28 with TRBJ1-5; D gene uncertain. The CDR3 contains 16 residues. Per germline, CDR1 MDHEN and CDR2 SYDVKM. Between the trimmed V and J ends, which lost 3 bases and 6 bases, there was a span of 18 bases. The CDR3 DNA is TGTGCCAGCAGTTTCCCGGACCGTTACCGCGGTCAGCCCCAGCATTTT. Its translation: CASSFPDRYRGQPQHF.

V is TRBV9 and J is TRBJ2-5, with a weak D call TRBD2 (6 bases). The CDR3 covers 15 residues. Germline CDR1 SGDLS, CDR2 YYNGEE. The V and J ends lost 7 bases and 5 bases respectively, with 21 bases between them. The CDR3 bases are TGTGCCAGCGCGGAGGGCGTCGCGGTGAGGGAGACCCAGTACTTC. It encodes CASAEGVAVRETQYF.

This clone was recorded only once. The rearrangement uses TRBV18 and TRBJ2-3, with D unresolved. This CDR3 contains 15 residues. Germline CDR1 KGHSH, CDR2 LQKENI. Trimming left V 3 bases short and J 8 bases short, with 18 bases between. The CDR3 loop is CASSPRILRTATQYF. CDR3 DNA sequence: TGTGCCAGCTCACCTCGGATCTTGCGAACGGCTACGCAGTATTTT.

The chain joins TRBV19 to TRBJ2-6; 10 bases align to TRBD1. Germline-derived CDR1 and CDR2 are LNHDA and SQIVND (reference sequence). V shed 6 bases, J shed 0 bases, and the junction held 8 bases outside the gene matches. CDR3 length equals 18 residues. The CDR3 protein is CASSPRQGAASGANVLTF. The CDR3 DNA follows: TGTGCCAGTAGCCCAAGACAGGGGGCAGCCTCTGGGGCCAACGTCCTGACTTTC.

The chain employs TRBV4-3 and TRBJ1-3; D ambiguous. Between the trimmed V and J ends, which lost 0 bases and 0 bases, there was a span of 12 bases. CDR1 LGHNA and CDR2 YSLEER come from the germline V gene. CDR3 length equals 17 residues. Written as DNA, the CDR3 is TGCGCCAGCAGCCAAGATTGGACCTTAGGCTCTGGAAACACCATATATTTT. Protein sequence: CASSQDWTLGSGNTIYF.

The V call is TRBV2, the J call TRBJ1-2; 7 positions match TRBD1. The CDR3 spans 13 residues. Per the germline V gene, CDR1 is SNHLY and CDR2 is FYNNEI. Losses at the gene ends were 8 bases for V and 5 bases for J; bases not matched to a gene: 8. CDR3 nucleotide sequence: TGTGCCAGCTCATGGGACAGAGTTTATGGCTACACCTTC. Translating gives CASSWDRVYGYTF.

The chain uses TRBV19 and TRBJ2-6; D is perhaps TRBD2 (6 bases). Germline CDR1 is LNHDA and CDR2 is SQIVND (reference sequence). The CDR3 covers 16 residues. Trimming left V 8 bases short and J 4 bases short, with 18 bases between. This CDR3 is CASRPGGGTGANVLTF. Written as DNA, the CDR3 is TGTGCCAGTCGCCCTGGTGGCGGGACGGGGGCCAACGTCCTGACTTTC.

The rearrangement links TRBV15 to TRBJ2-7; D is ambiguous. CDR1 is LNHNV, CDR2 YYDKDF, per germline (reference sequence). The CDR3 covers 12 residues. Between the trimmed V and J ends, which lost 3 bases and 5 bases, there was a span of 8 bases. The DNA of the CDR3 is TGTGCCACCAGCAGTGTATCTGACGAGCAGTACTTC. It translates to CATSSVSDEQYF.

This clone was picked up a small number of times. V gene TRBV28 combines with J gene TRBJ1-6; 7 nucleotides agree with TRBD1. The germline V gene has CDR1 MDHEN and CDR2 SYDVKM. This CDR3 is built from 15 residues. J gave up 7 bases and V 5 bases, and 8 bases lay outside the gene matches. Written as DNA, the CDR3 is TGTGCCAGCAGTACTCGACAGGGCGGCAATTCACCCCTCCACTTT. It yields the protein CASSTRQGGNSPLHF.

This clone has a single count. CDR3 in amino acids: CASSSGPGSYEQYF. In DNA form, the CDR3 reads TGTGCCAGCAGCTCAGGGCCGGGGTCCTACGAGCAGTACTTC. The chain couples TRBV7-2 to TRBJ2-7; D is tentatively TRBD1 or TRBD2 (5 bases each). The CDR3 consists of 14 residues. V was clipped by 4 bases and J by 1 base, with 11 bases between them. Germline V CDR1 and CDR2: SGHTA, FQGNSA. The complete variable domain, with remaining parts taken from reference TRBV7-2 and TRBJ2-7, reads GAGVSQSPSNKVTEKGKDVELRCDPISGHTALYWYRQSLGQGLEFLIYFQGNSAPDKSGLPSDRFSAERTGGSVSTLTIQRTQQEDSAVYLCASSSGPGSYEQYFGPGTRLTVT.

The V gene is TRBV7-3, the J gene TRBJ2-2; D uncertain. Trimming left V 1 base short and J 3 bases short, with 6 bases between. CDR1 is SGHTA and CDR2 is FQGTGA in the germline V gene. The CDR3 consists of 14 residues. The CDR3 DNA reads as TGTGCCAGCAGCTTAATTACAGACACCGGGGAGCTGTTTTTT. This gives the protein CASSLITDTGELFF.

In regard to this clone: The sample holds other DNA sequences that translate to the same CDR3. This sequence joins TRBV28 and TRBJ1-1; 7 bases are a match to TRBD1. V was clipped by 3 bases and J by 3 bases; unmatched bases: 1. Germline V gene data show CDR1 as MDHEN and CDR2 as SYDVKM. The CDR3 loop spans 13 amino acids. CDR3 sequence (DNA): TGTGCCAGCAGTTTGGACAGGTACACTGAAGCTTTCTTT. It translates to CASSLDRYTEAFF.

This sequence joins TRBV7-2 and TRBJ1-1; D gene unclear. Germline assignment: CDR1 SGHTA and CDR2 FQGNSA. The CDR3 is made up of 14 amino acids. V dropped 1 base and J dropped 0 bases, with 6 bases sitting between them. CDR3 DNA sequence: TGTGCCAGCAGCTTAGGACTTATGAACACTGAAGCTTTCTTT. Its translation is CASSLGLMNTEAFF.

The CDR3 here is CASSSSGKAYGYTF. The CDR3 coding sequence is TGTGCCAGCAGTTCAAGTGGAAAAGCCTATGGCTACACCTTC. The chain couples TRBV6-5 to TRBJ1-2, with D unresolved. Per germline, CDR1 MNHEY and CDR2 SVGAGI. V was clipped by 4 bases and J by 4 bases, with 13 bases between them. The length of the CDR3 is 14 residues.

This rearrangement joins TRBV6-5 to TRBJ2-5; 9 bases agree with TRBD1. Unmatched junction bases numbered 3, after V lost 1 base and J lost 3 bases. The V gene's germline CDR1 is MNHEY and CDR2 SVGAGI. This CDR3 has 15 amino acids. The CDR3 protein is CASSYWDREKETQYF. CDR3 nucleotides: TGTGCCAGCAGTTACTGGGACAGGGAAAAAGAGACCCAGTACTTC.

This chain connects TRBV6-1 to TRBJ2-5; 9 nucleotides match TRBD1. The trim removed 8 bases at V and 2 bases at J, leaving 6 bases unmatched. The CDR3 runs to 14 residues. Germline V gene data show CDR1 as MNHNS and CDR2 as SASEGT. The CDR3 region has the DNA TGTGCCAGCTCGATTGACAGGGGGCAAGAGACCCAGTACTTC. It is translated as CASSIDRGQETQYF.

J is TRBJ1-3 and V is TRBV6-6; D unresolved. Germline CDR1 is MNHNY and CDR2 is SVGAGI (reference sequence). The CDR3 extends over 15 amino acids. V shed 8 bases and J shed 0 bases, with 14 bases lying between them. As DNA, the CDR3 is TGTGCCAGCGCGGCAGCGAGCCCCTCTGGAAACACCATATATTTT. Protein sequence: CASAAASPSGNTIYF.

V usage is TRBV28 and J usage is TRBJ1-2; D is uncertain. The germline gives CDR1 MDHEN, CDR2 SYDVKM. The CDR3 totals 12 residues. V lost 7 bases, J lost 7 bases, and 13 bases lay in between. CDR3 in amino acids: CASTTRTSGYTF. The DNA for the CDR3 is TGTGCCAGCACGACGAGAACCTCTGGCTACACCTTC.

The chain joins TRBV7-8 to TRBJ2-3, with 8 bases matching TRBD2. The CDR3 totals 14 residues. Trimming at V came to 5 bases and at J to 2 bases, leaving 3 bases not matched to a gene. The germline gives CDR1 SGHVS, CDR2 FQNEAQ. CDR3 amino acids: CASSRGLVTDTQYF. As DNA, the CDR3 is TGTGCCAGCAGCCGGGGACTAGTCACAGATACGCAGTATTTT. Drawing the rest from reference TRBV7-8 and TRBJ2-3, the complete variable domain is GAGVSQSPRYKVAKRGQDVALRCDPISGHVSLFWYQQALGQGPEFLTYFQNEAQLDKSGLPSDRFFAERPEGSVSTLKIQRTQQEDSAVYLCASSRGLVTDTQYFGPGTRLTVL.

The chain carries TRBV5-4 and TRBJ1-2; maybe TRBD1 (5 bases). Germline V CDR1 and CDR2: SGHNT, YYREEE (reference sequence). The CDR3 totals 14 residues. Trimming shortened V by 5 bases and J by 2 bases, and 13 bases separated the two germline ends. The CDR3 is CASRKGPSNYGYTF. As DNA, the CDR3 is TGTGCCAGCAGAAAGGGACCGAGCAACTATGGCTACACCTTC.

The J gene is TRBJ2-5, the V gene TRBV5-6; D gene ambiguous. The CDR3 totals 15 residues. Germline loops: CDR1 SGHDT, CDR2 YYEEEE. V lost 4 bases and J 2 bases, leaving 15 bases between the germline ends. In DNA form, the CDR3 reads TGTGCCAGCAGCCCCGTCGGAGCCACGCAAGAGACCCAGTACTTC. Protein sequence: CASSPVGATQETQYF.

V and J are TRBV7-2 and TRBJ1-2; D ambiguous. The CDR3 contains 14 residues. Germline V gene data show CDR1 as SGHTA and CDR2 as FQGNSA. The ends were cut back, 2 bases at V and 8 bases at J, with 15 bases in the middle. CDR3 nucleotide sequence: TGTGCCAGCAGCTTAAAACCGGGAATAGCGGGCTACACCTTC. It is translated as CASSLKPGIAGYTF. Combining the CDR3 with reference TRBV7-2 and TRBJ1-2 gives the whole variable domain GAGVSQSPSNKVTEKGKDVELRCDPISGHTALYWYRQSLGQGLEFLIYFQGNSAPDKSGLPSDRFSAERTGGSVSTLTIQRTQQEDSAVYLCASSLKPGIAGYTFGSGTRLTVV.

This rearrangement joins TRBV7-9 to TRBJ1-4; TRBD1 matches at 7 bases. The CDR3 contains 14 residues. J lost 5 bases, V lost 10 bases, and 10 bases had no gene match. Germline V gene lookup returns CDR1 SEHNR and CDR2 FQNEAQ (reference sequence). CDR3 amino acids: CATKSGTANEKLFF. Here the CDR3 DNA reads TGTGCCACCAAATCCGGGACAGCAAATGAAAAACTGTTTTTT. Variable domain in full (rest from reference TRBV7-9 and TRBJ1-4): DTGVSQNPRHKITKRGQNVTFRCDPISEHNRLYWYRQTLGQGPEFLTYFQNEAQLEKSRLLSDRFSAERPKGSFSTLEIQRTEQGDSAMYLCATKSGTANEKLFFGSGTQLSVL.

This clone was seen once. The chain employs TRBV10-2 and TRBJ2-3; 7 positions match TRBD2. The germline gives CDR1 WSHSY, CDR2 SAAADI. The V gene end was trimmed by 6 bases and the J gene end by 5 bases; junction bases not matched to a gene: 5. CDR3 size: 13 residues. CDR3 sequence reads: CASRRAGEDTQYF. The CDR3 nucleotides are TGCGCCAGCAGGCGGGCGGGGGAAGATACGCAGTATTTT.

This clone was picked up a small number of times. This chain joins TRBV25-1 and TRBJ2-5; no reliable D call. CDR3 length: 14 residues. The germline CDR1 and CDR2 sequences are MGHDK and SYGVNS. With 1 base removed from V and 2 bases from J, the gap between germline ends came to 8 bases. For the CDR3, the DNA is TGTGCCAGCAGTGAATCGGGTCGGCAAGAGACCCAGTACTTC. This sequence encodes CASSESGRQETQYF.

The chain couples TRBV28 to TRBJ2-1, with 9 bases aligning to TRBD2. V shed 5 bases, J shed 0 bases, and the junction held 8 bases outside the gene matches. Per germline, CDR1 MDHEN and CDR2 SYDVKM. The CDR3 totals 17 residues. The CDR3 spells CASSPTATSGSYNEQFF. CDR3 coding DNA: TGTGCCAGCAGTCCGACCGCGACTAGCGGCTCCTACAATGAGCAGTTCTTC.

The genes are TRBV9 and TRBJ2-2, with D possibly matching TRBD2 (6 bases). There are 15 residues in the CDR3. Trimming stripped 3 bases from V and 6 bases from J, with 15 bases between. Per the germline V gene, CDR1 is SGDLS and CDR2 is YYNGEE. CDR3 nucleotide sequence: TGTGCCAGCAGCGCTGGGAGGCCCGGGTCCGGGGAGCTGTTTTTT. Translated, it gives CASSAGRPGSGELFF.

The chain employs TRBV6-1 and TRBJ1-4; D is unresolved. The CDR3 extends over 17 amino acids. Germline V gene sequence: CDR1 MNHNS, CDR2 SASEGT. Trimming left V 0 bases short and J 4 bases short, with 15 bases between. The CDR3 region is CASSEAFPGSGNEKLFF. The CDR3, as DNA: TGTGCCAGCAGTGAAGCCTTTCCAGGCAGTGGTAATGAAAAACTGTTTTTT.

The chain employs TRBV28 and TRBJ2-5; D unresolved. V was shortened by 6 bases and J by 3 bases, with 5 bases between the two germline ends. Germline CDR1 MDHEN, CDR2 SYDVKM. The CDR3 is 11 amino acids. The chain's CDR3 is CASRIEETQYF. The CDR3 DNA reads TGTGCCAGCAGAATAGAAGAGACCCAGTACTTC.

The genes are TRBV7-2 and TRBJ2-6; D unresolved. Trimming left V 7 bases short and J 0 bases short, with 10 bases between. The germline V gene has CDR1 SGHTA and CDR2 FQGNSA. The CDR3 consists of 15 residues. The CDR3 spells CASKPSPSGANVLTF. In DNA, the CDR3 is TGTGCCAGCAAGCCGTCCCCCTCTGGGGCCAACGTCCTGACTTTC.

CDR3 region: CASSNHTGNEQFF. CDR3 bases: TGTGCCAGCTCAAACCACACTGGCAATGAGCAGTTCTTC. This chain uses TRBV18 with TRBJ2-1, with D hard to call. This CDR3 is 13 amino acids long. Germline CDR1 is KGHSH and CDR2 is LQKENI. V lost 5 bases to trimming and J lost 6 bases, with 11 bases between them.

This chain connects TRBV5-1 to TRBJ2-2, with 10 positions matching TRBD2. V trimming: 1 base; J trimming: 2 bases; junction bases outside the gene matches: 2. CDR1 is SGHRS and CDR2 is YFSETQ in the germline V gene. The CDR3 is made up of 16 amino acids. The CDR3 DNA reads TGCGCCAGCAGCTTGACTAGCGGGAAAAACACCGGGGAGCTGTTTTTT. Translation gives CASSLTSGKNTGELFF.